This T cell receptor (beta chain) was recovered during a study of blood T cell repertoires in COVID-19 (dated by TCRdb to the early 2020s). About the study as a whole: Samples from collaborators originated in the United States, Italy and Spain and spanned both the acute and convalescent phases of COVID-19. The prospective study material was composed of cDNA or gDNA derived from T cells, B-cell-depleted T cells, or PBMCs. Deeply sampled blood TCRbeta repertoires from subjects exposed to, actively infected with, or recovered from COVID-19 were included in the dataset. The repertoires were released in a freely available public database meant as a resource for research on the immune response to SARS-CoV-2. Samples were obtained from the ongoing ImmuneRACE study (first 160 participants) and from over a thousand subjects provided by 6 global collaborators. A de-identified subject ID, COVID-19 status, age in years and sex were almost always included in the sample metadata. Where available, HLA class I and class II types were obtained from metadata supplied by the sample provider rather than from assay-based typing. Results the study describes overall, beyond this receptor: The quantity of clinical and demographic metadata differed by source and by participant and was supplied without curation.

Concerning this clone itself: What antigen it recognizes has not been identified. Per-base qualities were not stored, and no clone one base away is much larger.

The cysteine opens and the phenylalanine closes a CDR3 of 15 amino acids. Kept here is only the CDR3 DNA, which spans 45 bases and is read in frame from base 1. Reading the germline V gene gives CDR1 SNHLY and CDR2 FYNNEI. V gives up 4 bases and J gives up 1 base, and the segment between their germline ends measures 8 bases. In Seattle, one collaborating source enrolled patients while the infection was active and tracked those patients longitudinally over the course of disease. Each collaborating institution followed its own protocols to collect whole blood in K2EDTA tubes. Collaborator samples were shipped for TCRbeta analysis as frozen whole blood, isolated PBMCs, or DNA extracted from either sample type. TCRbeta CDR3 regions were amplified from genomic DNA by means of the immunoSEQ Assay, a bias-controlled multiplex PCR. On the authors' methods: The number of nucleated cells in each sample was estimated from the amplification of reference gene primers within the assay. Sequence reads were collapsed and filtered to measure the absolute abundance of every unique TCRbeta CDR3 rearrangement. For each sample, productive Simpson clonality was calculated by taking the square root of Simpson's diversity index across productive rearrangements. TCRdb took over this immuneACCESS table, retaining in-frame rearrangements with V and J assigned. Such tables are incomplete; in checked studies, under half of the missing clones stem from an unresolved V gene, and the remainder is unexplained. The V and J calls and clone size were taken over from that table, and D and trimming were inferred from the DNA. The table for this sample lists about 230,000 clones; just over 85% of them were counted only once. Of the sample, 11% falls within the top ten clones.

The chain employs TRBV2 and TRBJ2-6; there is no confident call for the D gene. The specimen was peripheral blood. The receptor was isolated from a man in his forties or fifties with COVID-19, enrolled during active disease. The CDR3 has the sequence CASSGSYSGANVLTF. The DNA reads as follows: TGTGCCAGCAGTGGGAGTTATTCTGGGGCCAACGTCCTGACTTTC.